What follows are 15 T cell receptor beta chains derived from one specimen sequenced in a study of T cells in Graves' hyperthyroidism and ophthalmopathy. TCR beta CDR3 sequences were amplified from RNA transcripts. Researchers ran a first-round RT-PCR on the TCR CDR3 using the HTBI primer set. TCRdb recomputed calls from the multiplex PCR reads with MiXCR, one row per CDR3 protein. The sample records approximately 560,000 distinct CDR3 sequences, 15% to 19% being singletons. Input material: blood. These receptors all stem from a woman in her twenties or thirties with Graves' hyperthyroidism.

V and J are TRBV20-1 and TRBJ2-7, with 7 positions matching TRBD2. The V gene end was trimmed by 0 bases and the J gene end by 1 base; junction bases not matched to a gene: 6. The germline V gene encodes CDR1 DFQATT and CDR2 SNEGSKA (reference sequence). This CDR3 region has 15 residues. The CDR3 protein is CSARDGRSSSYEQYF. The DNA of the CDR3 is TGCAGTGCTAGAGACGGGAGGAGTAGTTCCTACGAGCAGTACTTC.

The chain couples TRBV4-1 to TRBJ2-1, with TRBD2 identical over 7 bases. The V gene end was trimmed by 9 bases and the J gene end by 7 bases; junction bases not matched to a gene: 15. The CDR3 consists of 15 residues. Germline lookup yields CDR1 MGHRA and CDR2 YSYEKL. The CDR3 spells CASRRLGGRANEQFF. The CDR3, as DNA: TGCGCCAGTAGGCGTCTGGGCGGGAGAGCAAATGAGCAGTTCTTC.

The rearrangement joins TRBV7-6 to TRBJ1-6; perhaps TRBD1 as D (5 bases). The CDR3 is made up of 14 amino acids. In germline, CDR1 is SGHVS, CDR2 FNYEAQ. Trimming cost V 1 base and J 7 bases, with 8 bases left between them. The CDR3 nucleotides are TGTGCCAGCAGCTTAGACAGGAGGAATTCACCCCTCCACTTT. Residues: CASSLDRRNSPLHF.

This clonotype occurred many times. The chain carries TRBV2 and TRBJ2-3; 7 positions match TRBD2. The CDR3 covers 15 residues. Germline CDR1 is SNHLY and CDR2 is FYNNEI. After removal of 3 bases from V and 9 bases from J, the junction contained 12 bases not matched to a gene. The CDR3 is CASSERETSTLTQYF. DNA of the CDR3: TGTGCCAGCAGTGAGCGGGAGACCTCCACCCTGACGCAGTATTTT.

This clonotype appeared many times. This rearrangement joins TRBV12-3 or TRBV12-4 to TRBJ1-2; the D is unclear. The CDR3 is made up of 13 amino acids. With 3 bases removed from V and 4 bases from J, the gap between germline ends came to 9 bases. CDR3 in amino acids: CASSLDGTYGYTF. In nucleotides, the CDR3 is TGTGCCAGCAGTTTGGACGGAACCTATGGCTACACCTTC.

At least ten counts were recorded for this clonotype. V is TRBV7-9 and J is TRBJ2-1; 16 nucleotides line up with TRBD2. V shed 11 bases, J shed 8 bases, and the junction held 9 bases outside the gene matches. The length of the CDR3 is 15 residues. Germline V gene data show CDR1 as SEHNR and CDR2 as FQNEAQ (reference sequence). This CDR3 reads CAPRGTSGRADEQFF. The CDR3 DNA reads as TGTGCCCCCCGAGGGACTAGCGGGAGGGCCGATGAGCAGTTCTTC.

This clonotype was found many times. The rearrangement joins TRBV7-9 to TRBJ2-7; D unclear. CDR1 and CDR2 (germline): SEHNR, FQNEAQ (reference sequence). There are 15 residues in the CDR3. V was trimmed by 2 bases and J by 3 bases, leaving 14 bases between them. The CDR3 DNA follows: TGTGCCAGCAGCTTATCGACCACAAGCAACTACGAGCAGTACTTC. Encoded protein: CASSLSTTSNYEQYF.

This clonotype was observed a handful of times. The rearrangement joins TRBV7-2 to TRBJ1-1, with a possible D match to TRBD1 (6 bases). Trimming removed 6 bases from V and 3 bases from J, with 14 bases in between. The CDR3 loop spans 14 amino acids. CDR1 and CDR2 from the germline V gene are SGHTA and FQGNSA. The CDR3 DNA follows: TGTGCCAGCAGGGTTATGTACAGGGACACTGAAGCTTTCTTT. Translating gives CASRVMYRDTEAFF.

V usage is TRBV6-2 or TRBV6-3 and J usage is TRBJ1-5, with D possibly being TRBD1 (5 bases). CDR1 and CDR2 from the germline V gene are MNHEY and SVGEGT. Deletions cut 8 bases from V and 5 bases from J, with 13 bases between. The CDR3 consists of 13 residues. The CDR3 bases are TGTGCCAGCGGAAGGGGACTCGATCAGCCCCAGCATTTT. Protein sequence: CASGRGLDQPQHF.

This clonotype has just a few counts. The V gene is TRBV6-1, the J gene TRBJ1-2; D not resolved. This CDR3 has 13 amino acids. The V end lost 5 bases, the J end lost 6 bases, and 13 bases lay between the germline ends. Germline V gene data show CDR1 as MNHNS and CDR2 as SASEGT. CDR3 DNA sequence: TGTGCCAGCAGTTATCTGGGCCGGGATGGCTACACCTTC. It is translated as CASSYLGRDGYTF.

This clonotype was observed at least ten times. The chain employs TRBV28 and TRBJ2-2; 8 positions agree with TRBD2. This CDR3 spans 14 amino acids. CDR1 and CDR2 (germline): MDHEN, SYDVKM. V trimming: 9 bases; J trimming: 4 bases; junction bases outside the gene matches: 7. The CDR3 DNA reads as TGTGCCAGTTGTCGACTAGCGACCACCGGGGAGCTGTTTTTT. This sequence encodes CASCRLATTGELFF. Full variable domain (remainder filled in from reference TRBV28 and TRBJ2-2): DVKVTQSSRYLVKRTGEKVFLECVQDMDHENMFWYRQDPGLGLRLIYFSYDVKMKEKGDIPEGYSVSREKKERFSLILESASTNQTSMYLCASCRLATTGELFFGEGSRLTVL.

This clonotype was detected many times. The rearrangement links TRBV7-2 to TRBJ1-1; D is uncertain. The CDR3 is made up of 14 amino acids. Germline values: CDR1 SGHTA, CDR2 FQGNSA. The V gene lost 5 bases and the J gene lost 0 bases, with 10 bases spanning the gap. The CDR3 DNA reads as TGTGCCAGCAGCCCACCCGGGATGAACACTGAAGCTTTCTTT. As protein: CASSPPGMNTEAFF.

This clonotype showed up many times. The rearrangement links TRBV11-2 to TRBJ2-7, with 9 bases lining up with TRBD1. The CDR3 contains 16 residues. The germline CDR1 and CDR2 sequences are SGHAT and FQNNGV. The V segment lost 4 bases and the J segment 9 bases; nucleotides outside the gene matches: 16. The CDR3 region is CASSSFLGQGTGRQYF. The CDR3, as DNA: TGTGCCAGCAGCTCGTTCCTGGGACAGGGCACAGGGAGGCAGTACTTC.

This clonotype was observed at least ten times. The CDR3 loop reads CASSQGLAATYEQYF. CDR3 coding DNA: TGTGCCAGCAGCCAGGGACTAGCGGCAACCTACGAGCAGTACTTC. The chain links TRBV3-1 to TRBJ2-7, with 11 positions matching TRBD2. The trim removed 3 bases at V and 2 bases at J, leaving 3 bases unmatched. In germline, CDR1 is LGHDT, CDR2 YNNKEL (reference sequence). This CDR3 is 15 amino acids long.

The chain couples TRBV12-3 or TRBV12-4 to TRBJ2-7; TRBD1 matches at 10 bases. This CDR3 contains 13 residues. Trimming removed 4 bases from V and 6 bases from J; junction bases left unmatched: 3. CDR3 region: CASSWGDRGEQYF. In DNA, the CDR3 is TGTGCCAGCAGTTGGGGGGACAGGGGCGAGCAGTACTTC.